This TCR beta chain was retrieved from a study of identical twins. Regarding the study as a whole: Some out-of-frame alpha sequences were shared by twins, and these showed excess low generation probability.

V shed 6 bases and J 4 bases; nucleotides not matched to a gene: 8. Germline CDR1 reads MNHNS; CDR2 reads SASEGT. The CDR3 is 15 residues long. A universal primer site arose from template switching, and cDNA bore unique molecular identifiers. Using its own MiXCR run on the 5' RACE reads, TCRdb lists one record per CDR3 protein. The sample shows fewer than 900,000 distinct CDR3 sequences, about 18% of them seen only once. There are a few counts of this clonotype. Its target is not known. These records were also assigned to another study, of T cells expressing NK-cell markers. That work states: Several donors likewise had their CD3+CD56-NKG2C+ fraction led by these clonotypes.

The genes are TRBV6-1 and TRBJ2-1; 8 bases align to TRBD2. The sequenced sample was PBMCs. The receptor was isolated from a young woman in good health. The CDR3 nucleotides read TGTGCCAGCAGCCGCTCTCGGGAGGGTTACAATGAGCAGTTCTTC. Amino acids: CASSRSREGYNEQFF.